This T cell receptor beta chain was retrieved from a study of blood T cell repertoires in COVID-19. Germline CDR1 reads SNHLY; CDR2 reads FYNNEI. Trimming took 1 base from V and 3 from J; bases not matched to a gene: 6. This CDR3 comprises 16 residues. Original analysis: Amplification of reference gene primers provided the estimated nucleated cell counts. The data were produced by immunoSEQ multiplex PCR, yet TCRdb's version contains in-frame clones alone and is incomplete. The V and J calls and clone size were taken over from that table, and D and trimming were inferred from the DNA. The top ten hold 8% to 10% of the sample, which has fewer than 250,000 clones, around 83% seen once.

This chain links TRBV2 with TRBJ1-3, with TRBD1 matching 7 bases. Sample: peripheral blood. The clonotype was recovered from a woman aged 50 to 65 with acute or convalescent COVID-19. CDR3 protein: CASSEVQGGLGNTIYF. CDR3 DNA sequence: TGTGCCAGCAGTGAAGTGCAGGGGGGCCTTGGAAACACCATATATTTT.